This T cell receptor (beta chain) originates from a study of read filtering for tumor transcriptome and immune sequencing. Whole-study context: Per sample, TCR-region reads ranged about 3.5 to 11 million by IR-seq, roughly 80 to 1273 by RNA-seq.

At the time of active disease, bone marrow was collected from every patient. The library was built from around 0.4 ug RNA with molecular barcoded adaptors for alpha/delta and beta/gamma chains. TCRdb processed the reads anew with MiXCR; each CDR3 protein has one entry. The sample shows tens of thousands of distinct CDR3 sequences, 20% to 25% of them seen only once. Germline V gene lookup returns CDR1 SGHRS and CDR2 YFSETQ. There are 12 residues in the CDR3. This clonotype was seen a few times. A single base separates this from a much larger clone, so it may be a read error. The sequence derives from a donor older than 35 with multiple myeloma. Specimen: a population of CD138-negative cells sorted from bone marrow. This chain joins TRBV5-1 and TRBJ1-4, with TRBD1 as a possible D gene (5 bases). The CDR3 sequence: CASRGTNVKLFF. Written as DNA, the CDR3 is TGCGCCAGCAGAGGGACTAATGTAAAACTGTTTTTT.